The TCR beta chain described here comes from a study of blood T cell repertoires in COVID-19. Looking at the study overall: Donors in the United States, Italy and Spain gave samples during acute or convalescent COVID-19.

CDR1 and CDR2 (germline): SGHKS, YYEKEE (reference sequence). V shed 3 bases and J shed 0 bases, with 18 bases lying between them. The CDR3 totals 17 residues. Per the original data handling: For nucleated cells, counts were estimated from reference gene primer amplification. Profiling relied on immunoSEQ multiplex PCR, and the TCRdb table lists in-frame clones only, not all of them. V and J calls plus clone size are reproduced from that table; the DNA served to infer D and trimming. The sample includes more than 250,000 clones, 70% to 90% of them seen just once. This clonotype was obtained from a man in his fifties or sixties with active or convalescent COVID-19. What was sequenced was peripheral blood. This sequence joins TRBV5-5 and TRBJ1-1, with a weak D call TRBD1 (5 bases). CDR3 sequence reads: CASSYLRPGLMNTEAFF. In DNA, the CDR3 is TGTGCCAGCAGCTACCTCCGGCCGGGACTTATGAACACTGAAGCTTTCTTT.